These 2 T cell receptor beta chains were all obtained from the same sample, sequenced in a study of blood T cell repertoires in COVID-19. Only in-frame clones appear in the TCRdb table, and some are missing; sequencing was by immunoSEQ multiplex PCR. The repertoire includes under 300,000 clones, roughly 91% of them detected once, and around 0.86% sits in the top ten. Sequenced material: peripheral blood. The receptors were gathered from a man aged 25-40 years with COVID-19, enrolled during active disease.

The chain's CDR3 is CASSPLAGGPGEQFF. DNA for the CDR3: TGTGCCAGCAGCCCCTTAGCGGGGGGGCCGGGTGAGCAGTTCTTC. The gene calls are TRBV11-2 and TRBJ2-1, with TRBD2 identical over 11 bases. From germline, CDR1 is SGHAT and CDR2 FQNNGV. The trim removed 5 bases at V and 9 bases at J, leaving 9 bases unmatched. CDR3 length: 15 amino acids.

The rearrangement joins TRBV19 to TRBJ2-7, with D hard to call. This CDR3 has 13 residues. Germline CDR1 LNHDA, CDR2 SQIVND (reference sequence). V was pared by 3 bases and J by 5 bases, with 11 bases between. CDR3 coding DNA: TGTGCCAGTAGTATCAAGTCGGTCCACGAGCAGTACTTC. Translated: CASSIKSVHEQYF.